The source of this TCR beta chain is a study of beta chain features in type 1 diabetes. General study findings and limits: It was among patients, rather than healthy donors, that naive, central memory and Treg TCRB repertoires appeared more similar.

The length of the CDR3 is 16 residues. Germline assignment: CDR1 SGHNT and CDR2 YYREEE (reference sequence). The junction had 9 bases not matched to a gene; V was cut back by 4 bases and J by 7 bases. This clone showed up just a few times. Its cognate antigen is unknown. Expressed TCRB transcripts were sequenced, since all the RNA that had been isolated was reverse transcribed. Libraries were prepared by immunoSEQ multiplex PCR; TCRdb keeps only in-frame clonotypes and omits some of them. The sample holds a few hundred thousand clones; around 15% are singletons and the top ten take 6.7%. Sequenced sample: central memory CD4+ T cells from blood. The genes are TRBV5-4 and TRBJ2-2; 11 bases line up with TRBD2. This TCR derives from a man aged 25-45 years in good health. CDR3 sequence: CASSILAGGSGGELFF. The CDR3 bases are TGTGCCAGCAGCATCCTAGCGGGAGGAAGTGGCGGGGAGCTGTTTTTT.